This T cell receptor beta chain was identified in a study of cytomegalovirus exposure and HLA in healthy donors. Turning to the study itself: One earlier analysis, a look at approximately 180 million T cells, found some 110 million unique TCR beta sequences. Study findings and constraints: The study designated some 180 TCR beta chains cytomegalovirus-associated. With later analysis, a missense DCLRE1C variant became linked to TCR beta V- and J-gene trimming.

Donors in the study were healthy people who gave bone marrow. Both 60 Vbeta primers and 13 Jbeta primers went into the PCR. The assay was immunoSEQ multiplex PCR, and TCRdb's table has in-frame clones only and misses some. Recorded for this sample: about 91,000 clones. Notes on this clone: Its target is unknown.

Germline V CDR1 and CDR2: MDHEN, SYDVKM. The CDR3 sequence is 12 residues long. V lost 6 bases to trimming and J lost 4 bases, with 7 bases between them. Sequenced input: PBMCs. The chain uses TRBV28 and TRBJ1-5, with no clear D. The TCR originated in a woman in her 30s in good health and CMV-seronegative. The CDR3 loop is CASRGPNQPQHF. Written as DNA, the CDR3 is TGTGCCAGCAGGGGCCCTAATCAGCCCCAGCATTTT.